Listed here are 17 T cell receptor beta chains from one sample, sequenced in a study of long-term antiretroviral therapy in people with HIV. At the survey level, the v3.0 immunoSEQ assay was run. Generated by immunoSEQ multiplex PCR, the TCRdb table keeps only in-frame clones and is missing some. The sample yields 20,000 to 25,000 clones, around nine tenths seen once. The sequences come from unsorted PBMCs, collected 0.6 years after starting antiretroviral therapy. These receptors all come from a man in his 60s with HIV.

The CDR3 region is CASSLFTSDTGELFF. CDR3 in DNA: TGCGCCAGCAGCTTGTTTACTAGTGACACCGGGGAGCTGTTTTTT. This chain joins TRBV5-1 and TRBJ2-2; the D gene is possibly TRBD2 (5 bases). The germline CDR1 and CDR2 sequences are SGHRS and YFSETQ. V was clipped by 1 base and J by 3 bases, with 10 bases between them. CDR3 size: 15 residues. The full variable domain, with the rest looked up from reference TRBV5-1 and TRBJ2-2, is KAGVTQTPRYLIKTRGQQVTLSCSPISGHRSVSWYQQTPGQGLQFLFEYFSETQRNKGNFPGRFSGRQFSNSRSEMNVSTLELGDSALYLCASSLFTSDTGELFFGEGSRLTVL.

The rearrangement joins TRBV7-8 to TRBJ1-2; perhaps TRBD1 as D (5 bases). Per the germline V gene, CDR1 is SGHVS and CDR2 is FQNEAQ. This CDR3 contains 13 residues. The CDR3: CVSGPGGKYGYTF. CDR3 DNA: TGTGTCTCGGGCCCGGGGGGAAAATATGGCTACACCTTC.

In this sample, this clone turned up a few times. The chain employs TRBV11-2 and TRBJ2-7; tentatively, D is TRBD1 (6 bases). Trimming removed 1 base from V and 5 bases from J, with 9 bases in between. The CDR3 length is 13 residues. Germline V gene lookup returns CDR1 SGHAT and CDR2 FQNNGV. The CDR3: CASSLVGGDEQYF. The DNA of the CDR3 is TGTGCCAGCAGCTTAGTAGGGGGTGACGAGCAGTACTTC.

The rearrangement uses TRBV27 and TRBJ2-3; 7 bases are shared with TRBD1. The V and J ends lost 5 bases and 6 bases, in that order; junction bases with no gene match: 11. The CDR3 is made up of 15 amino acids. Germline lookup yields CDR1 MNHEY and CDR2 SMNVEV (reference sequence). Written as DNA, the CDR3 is TGTGCCAGCAGTGCAGACAGGGACGTGGGGGATACGCAGTATTTT. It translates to CASSADRDVGDTQYF.

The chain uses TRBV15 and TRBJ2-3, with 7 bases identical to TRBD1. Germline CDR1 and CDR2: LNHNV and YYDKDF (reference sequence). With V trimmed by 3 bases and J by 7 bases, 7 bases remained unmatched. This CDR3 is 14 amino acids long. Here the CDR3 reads CATSRRQGENTQYF. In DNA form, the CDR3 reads TGTGCCACCAGCAGGCGACAGGGTGAAAATACGCAGTATTTT. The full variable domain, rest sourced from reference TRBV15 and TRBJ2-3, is DAMVIQNPRYQVTQFGKPVTLSCSQTLNHNVMYWYQQKSSQAPKLLFHYYDKDFNNEADTPDNFQSRRPNTSFCFLDIRSPGLGDTAMYLCATSRRQGENTQYFGPGTRLTVL.

This CDR3 is CASSWGTGLGETQYF. CDR3 nucleotide sequence: TGTGCCAGCAGCTGGGGGACAGGTTTGGGAGAGACCCAGTACTTC. The chain recombines TRBV7-3 with TRBJ2-5; 8 bases map to TRBD1. Germline assignment: CDR1 SGHTA and CDR2 FQGTGA. The length of the CDR3 is 15 residues. The ends lost 4 bases at V and 4 bases at J; junction bases unmatched: 8.

The CDR3 coding sequence is TGCGCCAGCAGCCAAACGCAGCGGGGGCCATCCTACGAGCAGTACTTC. Protein: CASSQTQRGPSYEQYF. J is TRBJ2-7 and V is TRBV4-1, with TRBD2 identical over 8 bases. The CDR3 length is 16 residues. The germline V gene encodes CDR1 MGHRA and CDR2 YSYEKL. The V gene end was trimmed by 2 bases and the J gene end by 1 base; junction bases not matched to a gene: 7.

The CDR3 DNA reads as TGTGCCAGCAGTGAGAGACTGGGAGTAAACTATGGCTACACCTTC. This encodes CASSERLGVNYGYTF. J is TRBJ1-2 and V is TRBV25-1; D is unclear. The V gene's germline CDR1 is MGHDK and CDR2 SYGVNS. V was cut by 3 bases and J by 2 bases, with 13 bases left in between. CDR3 length: 15 amino acids.

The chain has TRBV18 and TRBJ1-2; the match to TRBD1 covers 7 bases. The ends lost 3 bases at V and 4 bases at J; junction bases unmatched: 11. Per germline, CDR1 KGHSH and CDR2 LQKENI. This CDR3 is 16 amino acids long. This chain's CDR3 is CASSPDVRTGIYGYTF. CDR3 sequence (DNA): TGTGCCAGCTCACCCGATGTGAGGACAGGAATCTATGGCTACACCTTC.

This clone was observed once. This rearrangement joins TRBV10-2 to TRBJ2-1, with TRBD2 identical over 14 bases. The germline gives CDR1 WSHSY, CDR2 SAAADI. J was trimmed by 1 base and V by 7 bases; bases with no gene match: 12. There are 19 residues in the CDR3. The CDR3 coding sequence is TGCGCCAGCACTAACCTGGGGACTAGCGGGAGACAATCCTACAATGAGCAGTTCTTC. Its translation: CASTNLGTSGRQSYNEQFF.

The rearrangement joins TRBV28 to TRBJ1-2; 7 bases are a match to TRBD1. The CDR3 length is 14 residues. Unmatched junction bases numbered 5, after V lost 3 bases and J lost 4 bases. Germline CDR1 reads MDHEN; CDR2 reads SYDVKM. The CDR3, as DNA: TGTGCCAGCAGTTTGAGGGGGCTCGGCTATGGCTACACCTTC. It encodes CASSLRGLGYGYTF.

This CDR3 reads CASSRGLAGGVKTQYF. DNA for the CDR3: TGCGCCAGCAGCCGCGGACTAGCGGGAGGAGTGAAGACCCAGTACTTC. The chain carries TRBV5-1 and TRBJ2-5, with TRBD2 matching 14 bases. Per germline, CDR1 SGHRS and CDR2 YFSETQ. Trimming removed 4 bases from V and 6 bases from J; junction bases left unmatched: 8. CDR3 length: 16 residues.

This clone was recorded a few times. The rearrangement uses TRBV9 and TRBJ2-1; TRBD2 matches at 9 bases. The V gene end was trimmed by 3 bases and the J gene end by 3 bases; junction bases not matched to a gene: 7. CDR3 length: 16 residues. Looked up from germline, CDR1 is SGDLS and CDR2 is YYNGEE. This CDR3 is CASSGGGGAGYNEQFF. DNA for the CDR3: TGTGCCAGCAGCGGTGGCGGGGGGGCAGGCTACAATGAGCAGTTCTTC.

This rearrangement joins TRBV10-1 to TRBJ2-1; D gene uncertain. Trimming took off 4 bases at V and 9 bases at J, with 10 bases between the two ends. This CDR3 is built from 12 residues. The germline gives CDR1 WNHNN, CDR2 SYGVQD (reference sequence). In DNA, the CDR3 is TGCGCCAGCAGTGTGGACGGGCGTGAGCAGTTCTTC. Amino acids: CASSVDGREQFF.

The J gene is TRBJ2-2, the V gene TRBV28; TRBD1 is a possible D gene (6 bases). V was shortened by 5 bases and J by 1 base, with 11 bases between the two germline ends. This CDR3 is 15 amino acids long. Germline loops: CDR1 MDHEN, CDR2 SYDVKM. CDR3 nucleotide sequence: TGTGCCAGCAGTATTACAGGGCAGAACACCGGGGAGCTGTTTTTT. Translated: CASSITGQNTGELFF.

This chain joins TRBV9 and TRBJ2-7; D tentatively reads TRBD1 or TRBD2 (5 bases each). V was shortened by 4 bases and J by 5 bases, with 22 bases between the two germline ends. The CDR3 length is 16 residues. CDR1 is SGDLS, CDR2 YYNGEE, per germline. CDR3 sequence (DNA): TGTGCCAGCAGCTCCGCCGGGACGAATGTGGGAGACGAGCAGTACTTC. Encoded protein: CASSSAGTNVGDEQYF.

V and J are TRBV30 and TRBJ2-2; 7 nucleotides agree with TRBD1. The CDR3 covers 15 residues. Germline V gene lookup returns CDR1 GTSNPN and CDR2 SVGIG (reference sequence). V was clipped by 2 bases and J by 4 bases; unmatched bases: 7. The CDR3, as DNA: TGTGCCTGGAGTAAGACAGGGTTGACCACCGGGGAGCTGTTTTTT. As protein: CAWSKTGLTTGELFF.